The rows below give T cell receptor beta chains drawn from one sample of a study of T-cell memory formation after mild COVID-19. One entry per CDR3 protein, called by TCRdb with MiXCR from the 5' RACE reads. The sample gives 400,000 or so distinct CDR3 sequences, around 19% of which show up once; around 8% is in the top ten. The sample comprised PBMCs or a T cell subset sorted from them (not recorded which). All receptors come from an adult woman who had mild COVID-19 (a few samples of this study predate the infection). Cell type and time point are not known. CDR3s include the opening cysteine and the closing phenylalanine or tryptophan. The order of the fields is CDR3 length, clone size, J gene, V gene, D gene, CDR3 protein, CDR3 DNA. A D gene is named only where the DNA matches it firmly. Size is omitted from some rows. Given values are once, few, many or a class for expanded clones.

13 | few | TRBJ2-3 | TRBV5-1 | NA | CASSPMITDTQYF | TGCGCCAGCAGCCCTATGATCACAGATACGCAGTATTTT
19 | few | TRBJ2-7 | TRBV12-3/TRBV12-4 | TRBD2 | CASSFIALAGGSQIYEQYF | TGTGCCAGCAGTTTCATTGCGCTAGCGGGGGGTTCCCAAATCTACGAGCAGTACTTC
15 | NA | TRBJ1-2 | TRBV2 | NA | CASAGDRPLGYGYTF | TGTGCCAGCGCCGGGGACCGACCACTCGGCTATGGCTACACCTTC
16 | NA | TRBJ2-7 | TRBV6-6 | NA | CASTPGKLPLSYEQYF | TGTGCCAGCACGCCAGGGAAGCTTCCCCTCTCCTACGAGCAGTACTTC
17 | NA | TRBJ2-4 | TRBV24-1 | NA | CATSDPRDPEAKNIQYF | TGTGCCACCAGTGATCCCAGGGACCCGGAGGCCAAAAACATTCAGTACTTC
15 | NA | TRBJ2-3 | TRBV2 | NA | CASRWTEASTDTQYF | TGTGCCAGCAGATGGACGGAAGCTAGCACAGATACGCAGTATTTT
14 | NA | TRBJ2-1 | TRBV6-2/TRBV6-3 | NA | CASSYSAPSDEQFF | TGTGCCAGCAGTTACAGTGCTCCAAGTGATGAGCAGTTCTTC
11 | NA | TRBJ2-3 | TRBV12-3/TRBV12-4 | TRBD2 | CASRAGTSLYF | TGTGCCAGCAGGGCCGGGACTAGCTTATATTTT
16 | few | TRBJ2-3 | TRBV6-5 | TRBD1 | CASRSTGGAGTDTQYF | TGTGCCAGCAGGTCTACAGGGGGCGCCGGCACAGATACGCAGTATTTT
17 | NA | TRBJ1-3 | TRBV7-9 | NA | CASSLANWAHMGNTIYF | TGTGCCAGCAGCTTAGCCAATTGGGCCCACATGGGGAACACCATATATTTT
13 | few | TRBJ2-7 | TRBV12-3/TRBV12-4 | NA | CASGGLILYEQYF | TGTGCCAGCGGGGGGTTAATCCTCTACGAGCAGTACTTC
16 | few | TRBJ1-1 | TRBV9 | NA | CASSTAGETMNTEAFF | TGTGCCAGCAGCACAGCAGGGGAAACCATGAACACTGAAGCTTTCTTT
15 | few | TRBJ2-7 | TRBV3-1 | TRBD2 | CASSYSRGGAYEQYF | TGTGCCAGCAGTTATTCCCGGGGAGGGGCCTACGAGCAGTACTTC
13 | few | TRBJ2-5 | TRBV5-5 | NA | CASSGTPGETQYF | TGTGCCAGCAGCGGGACTCCGGGAGAGACCCAGTACTTC
18 | few | TRBJ1-3 | TRBV5-1 | NA | CASSRFQGQSSSGNTIYF | TGCGCCAGCAGTCGATTTCAGGGCCAGTCCTCATCTGGAAACACCATATATTTT
15 | NA | TRBJ1-2 | TRBV5-1 | TRBD1 | CASSLGQGGRLGYTF | TGCGCCAGCAGCTTGGGACAGGGGGGGCGTCTTGGCTACACCTTC
15 | NA | TRBJ1-4 | TRBV11-3 | TRBD1 | CASSLTGGPNEKLFF | TGTGCCAGCAGCCTGACAGGGGGCCCTAATGAAAAACTGTTTTTT
13 | few | TRBJ2-5 | TRBV12-5 | NA | CASGLGAGETQYF | TGTGCTAGTGGTTTGGGCGCTGGAGAGACCCAGTACTTC
11 | NA | TRBJ2-1 | TRBV29-1 | NA | CSVDRANEQFF | TGCAGCGTTGATCGCGCAAATGAGCAGTTCTTC
14 | few | TRBJ2-1 | TRBV7-3 | NA | CASSIPGAGNEQFF | TGTGCCAGCAGCATCCCAGGGGCTGGGAATGAGCAGTTCTTC
13 | few | TRBJ2-2 | TRBV7-7 | NA | CASSLLDTGELFF | TGTGCTAGCAGCTTATTAGATACCGGGGAGCTGTTTTTT
14 | NA | TRBJ1-1 | TRBV7-8 | NA | CASSLVQTNTEAFF | TGTGCCAGCAGCTTAGTACAGACGAACACTGAAGCTTTCTTT
14 | few | TRBJ1-2 | TRBV19 | TRBD1 | CASSIQQGNYGYTF | TGTGCCAGTAGTATTCAACAGGGGAACTATGGCTACACCTTC
15 | NA | TRBJ1-6 | TRBV5-8 | NA | CASTLGGSYNSPLHF | TGTGCCAGCACCCTAGGGGGGTCCTATAATTCACCCCTCCACTTT
13 | many | TRBJ2-2 | TRBV2 | NA | CASTQRGTGELFF | TGTGCCAGCACCCAACGGGGGACCGGGGAGCTGTTTTTT
16 | few | TRBJ1-6 | TRBV19 | TRBD1 | CASSVLTGTGDSPLHF | TGTGCCAGTAGTGTTTTAACCGGGACAGGGGATTCACCCCTCCACTTT
13 | NA | TRBJ1-2 | TRBV12-5 | NA | CASGSSGTYGYTF | TGTGCTAGTGGTTCTTCAGGGACCTATGGCTACACCTTC
15 | few | TRBJ2-7 | TRBV3-1 | TRBD2 | CASRDTSGSSYEQYF | TGTGCCAGCAGGGACACTAGCGGGAGCTCCTACGAGCAGTACTTC
10 | few | TRBJ2-7 | TRBV20-1 | NA | CSAQEDEQYF | TGCAGTGCTCAGGAAGACGAGCAGTACTTC
16 | NA | TRBJ1-4 | TRBV7-2 | NA | CASSLGQPRANEKLFF | TGTGCCAGCAGCTTAGGACAACCAAGAGCGAATGAAAAACTGTTTTTT
13 | NA | TRBJ1-4 | TRBV4-2 | NA | CASSQGTREKLFF | TGTGCCAGCAGCCAAGGGACGAGGGAAAAACTGTTTTTT
15 | few | TRBJ1-2 | TRBV20-1 | NA | CSAMTPRQLNYGYTF | TGCAGTGCGATGACCCCGAGACAGCTAAACTATGGCTACACCTTC
14 | few | TRBJ2-1 | TRBV5-1 | TRBD2 | CASSRGERGNEQFF | TGCGCCAGCAGCCGGGGGGAGAGAGGGAATGAGCAGTTCTTC
13 | few | TRBJ2-5 | TRBV5-1 | NA | CASSSWGTETQYF | TGCGCCAGCAGCTCCTGGGGGACTGAGACCCAGTACTTC
14 | few | TRBJ2-2 | TRBV12-3/TRBV12-4 | NA | CASIFLGGAGELFF | TGTGCCAGCATATTTCTAGGGGGAGCCGGGGAGCTGTTTTTT
12 | few | TRBJ2-7 | TRBV12-3/TRBV12-4 | NA | CASSRDHYEQYF | TGTGCCAGCAGTCGGGACCACTACGAGCAGTACTTC
11 | few | TRBJ2-5 | TRBV6-6 | NA | CASSVMETQYF | TGTGCCAGCAGTGTCATGGAGACCCAGTACTTC
14 | few | TRBJ2-3 | TRBV29-1 | NA | CSVDADKRLDTQYF | TGCAGCGTTGATGCAGATAAGCGTTTAGATACGCAGTATTTT
14 | few | TRBJ2-1 | TRBV12-3/TRBV12-4 | TRBD1 | CASTPRTGTDEQFF | TGTGCCAGCACCCCCCGGACAGGGACGGATGAGCAGTTCTTC
16 | few | TRBJ2-3 | TRBV12-3/TRBV12-4 | TRBD2 | CASSARGGRGGDTQYF | TGTGCCAGCAGCGCGCGGGGCGGGAGAGGAGGAGATACGCAGTATTTT
18 | NA | TRBJ2-7 | TRBV6-5 | NA | CASSYFPKPPDTSYEQYF | TGTGCCAGCAGTTACTTTCCCAAGCCCCCCGACACCTCCTACGAGCAGTACTTC
14 | NA | TRBJ2-3 | TRBV2 | TRBD2 | CASRGGVNTDTQYF | TGTGCCAGCAGGGGGGGGGTAAACACAGATACGCAGTATTTT